This entry describes one T cell receptor (beta chain). An end of the junction does not agree with germline; a read error may underlie this. The source of the sample is a study of control samples from healthy donors and cancer patients. TCRdb keeps only in-frame clones here, not all; method: immunoSEQ multiplex PCR. Of tens of thousands of clones detected, approximately 89% appear once; the ten largest clones hold about 38%. The source is a man in his sixties with head and neck cancer. Sequencing was done on a sample of PBMCs.

The CDR3 sequence is CASTGTSKTGELFF. CDR3 sequence (DNA): TGTGCCAGTACCGGGACTTCGAAGACCGGGGAGCTGTTTTTT. This chain uses TRBV2 with TRBJ2-2; D might be TRBD2 (6 bases). The CDR3 totals 14 residues. Germline CDR1 is SNHLY and CDR2 is FYNNEI.